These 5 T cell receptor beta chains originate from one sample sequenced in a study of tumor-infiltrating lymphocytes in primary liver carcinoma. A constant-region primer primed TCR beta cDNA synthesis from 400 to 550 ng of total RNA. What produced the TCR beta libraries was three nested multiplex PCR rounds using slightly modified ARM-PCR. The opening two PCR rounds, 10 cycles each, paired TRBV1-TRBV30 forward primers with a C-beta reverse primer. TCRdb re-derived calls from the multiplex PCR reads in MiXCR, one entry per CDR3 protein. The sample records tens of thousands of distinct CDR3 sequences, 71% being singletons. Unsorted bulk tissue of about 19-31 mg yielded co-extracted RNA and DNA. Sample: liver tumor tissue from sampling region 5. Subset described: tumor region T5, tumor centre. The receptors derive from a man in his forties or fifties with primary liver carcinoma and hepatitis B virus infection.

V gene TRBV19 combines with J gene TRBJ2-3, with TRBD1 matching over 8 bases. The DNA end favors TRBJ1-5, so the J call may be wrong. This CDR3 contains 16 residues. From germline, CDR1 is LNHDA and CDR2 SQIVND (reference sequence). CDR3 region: CASRDRVTGETDTQHF. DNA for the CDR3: TGTGCCAGTAGGGACAGGGTCACGGGAGAAACAGATACGCAGCATTTT.

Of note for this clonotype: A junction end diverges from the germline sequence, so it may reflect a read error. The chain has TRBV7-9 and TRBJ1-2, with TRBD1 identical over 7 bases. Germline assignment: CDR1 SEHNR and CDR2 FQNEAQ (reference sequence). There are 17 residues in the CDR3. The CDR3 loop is CANSLLQGTILRSAYTF. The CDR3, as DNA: TGTGCCAACAGCTTACTACAGGGGACGATATTGAGGTCTGCCTACACCTTC.

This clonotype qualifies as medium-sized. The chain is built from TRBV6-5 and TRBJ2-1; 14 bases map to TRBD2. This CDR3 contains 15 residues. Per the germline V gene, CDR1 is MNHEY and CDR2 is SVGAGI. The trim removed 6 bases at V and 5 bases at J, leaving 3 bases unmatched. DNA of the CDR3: TGTGCCAGCAGGGGACTAGCGGGGGAACACAATGAGCAGTTCTTC. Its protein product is CASRGLAGEHNEQFF.

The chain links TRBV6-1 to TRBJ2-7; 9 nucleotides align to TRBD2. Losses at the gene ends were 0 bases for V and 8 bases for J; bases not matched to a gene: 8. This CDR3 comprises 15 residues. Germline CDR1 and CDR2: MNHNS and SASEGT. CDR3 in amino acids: CASSEAASGKGKQYF. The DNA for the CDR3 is TGTGCCAGCAGTGAAGCGGCTAGCGGGAAGGGGAAGCAGTACTTC.

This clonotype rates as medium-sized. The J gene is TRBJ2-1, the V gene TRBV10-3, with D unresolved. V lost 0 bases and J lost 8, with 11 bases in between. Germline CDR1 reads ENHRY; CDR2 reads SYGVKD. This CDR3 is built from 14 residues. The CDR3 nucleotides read TGTGCCATCAGTGAGTCTAGGGCGGCCGATGAGCAGTTCTTC. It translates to CAISESRAADEQFF.